This TCR beta chain was obtained from a study of blood T cell repertoires in COVID-19. Across the study: The analysed material was cDNA or gDNA that came from T cells, B-cell-depleted T cells, or PBMCs.

In the original workflow: Estimated nucleated cell counts came from reference gene primer amplification. Assay used: immunoSEQ multiplex PCR; TCRdb lists only in-frame clones, some missing. V and J calls and clone size are as listed in that table; D and trimming were resolved from the DNA. The sample has under 75,000 clones, about 81% seen once. The CDR3 consists of 14 residues. CDR1 is MDHEN and CDR2 is SYDVKM in the germline V gene. Between the trimmed V and J ends, which lost 7 bases and 1 base, there was a span of 11 bases. The rearrangement uses TRBV28 and TRBJ2-1; possibly TRBD2 for D (5 bases). This receptor was taken from a man aged 80 or over with acute or convalescent COVID-19. Input material: peripheral blood. The CDR3 protein is CASTQGSSYNEQFF. The CDR3 bases are TGTGCCAGCACCCAAGGGAGTTCCTACAATGAGCAGTTCTTC.